This entry lists 6 T cell receptor beta chains sequenced from one sample in a study of identical twins (dated by TCRdb to between 2015 and 2016). The library was made by 5' RACE. Instrument used: Illumina HiSeq 2000. TCRdb reprocessed the public reads (quality trimming at Q25 with fastp, clone calling with MiXCR) and kept in-frame beta chains. Here each entry gathers all rows of one CDR3 protein and keeps the most common genes and DNA. The sample profile shows some 730,000 distinct CDR3 sequences; around a sixth of them were found once. Of the sample, less than 15% falls within the top ten clones. These same records also appear under a second study, on T cells expressing NK-cell markers.

The sequenced sample consisted of PBMCs. All receptors derive from a woman aged 18-29 years in good health.

The chain links TRBV5-1 to TRBJ1-2; the D gene is possibly TRBD1 (5 bases). Germline V gives CDR1 SGHRS, CDR2 YFSETQ. The length of the CDR3 is 14 residues. Trimming removed 4 bases at V and 2 bases at J, with 12 bases between. In nucleotides, the CDR3 is TGCGCCAGCAGCCCAGCCCGGGACAACTATGGCTACACCTTC. As protein: CASSPARDNYGYTF. Variable domain in full (rest from reference TRBV5-1 and TRBJ1-2): KAGVTQTPRYLIKTRGQQVTLSCSPISGHRSVSWYQQTPGQGLQFLFEYFSETQRNKGNFPGRFSGRQFSNSRSEMNVSTLELGDSALYLCASSPARDNYGYTFGSGTRLTVV.

The J gene is TRBJ2-3, the V gene TRBV7-9; D gene unclear. The CDR3 is made up of 14 amino acids. Germline CDR1 SEHNR, CDR2 FQNEAQ (reference sequence). Trimming took 3 bases from V and 2 from J, leaving 9 bases between them. Here the CDR3 DNA reads TGTGCCAGCAGCTTCCTTGGTACCACAGATACGCAGTATTTT. Translating it yields CASSFLGTTDTQYF.

The table lists this clonotype with a few counts. The chain carries TRBV7-8 and TRBJ2-1; D not certain. Trimming removed 3 bases at V and 5 bases at J, with 14 bases between. Germline CDR1 and CDR2: SGHVS and FQNEAQ. CDR3 size: 15 residues. The CDR3 DNA is TGTGCCAGCAGCTTGGTGCGCATTCCTAACAATGAGCAGTTCTTC. Protein sequence: CASSLVRIPNNEQFF.

This clonotype was seen at least ten times. The chain combines TRBV12-3 or TRBV12-4 with TRBJ2-1; 8 nucleotides align to TRBD2. CDR3 length: 14 amino acids. J lost 4 bases, V lost 1 base, and 0 bases had no gene match. The CDR3 loop is CASSLVAGYNEQFF. In DNA, the CDR3 is TGTGCCAGCAGTTTAGTAGCGGGGTACAATGAGCAGTTCTTC.

The rearrangement links TRBV3-1 to TRBJ2-1, with a tentative D call TRBD2 (5 bases). The V end was cut by 7 bases, the J end by 0 bases, with 13 bases between. The CDR3 runs 15 residues. Germline assignment: CDR1 LGHDT and CDR2 YNNKEL (reference sequence). CDR3 bases: TGTGCCAGCACCCCTGATGGGAGCTCCTACAATGAGCAGTTCTTC. It is translated as CASTPDGSSYNEQFF.

The table lists this clonotype with a few counts. The chain has TRBV5-5 and TRBJ2-3; the D gene is possibly TRBD1 (5 bases). V was cut by 0 bases and J by 1 base, with 12 bases left in between. Germline V CDR1 and CDR2: SGHKS, YYEKEE (reference sequence). The CDR3 sequence is 16 residues long. The CDR3 DNA follows: TGTGCCAGCAGCTTGGATCCTACAGGTCGCACAGATACGCAGTATTTT. Amino acids: CASSLDPTGRTDTQYF.